This T cell receptor beta chain was documented in a study of spatial heterogeneity in lung cancer. Using its own MiXCR run on the 5' RACE reads, TCRdb lists one record per CDR3 protein. The sample has about 1,900 distinct CDR3 sequences, over 7% seen once; the top ten hold around a fifth. Time point in this sample: sample taken at primary tumor resection. The input material, whole RNA from tumor, nontumor lung or frozen PBMC, was sequenced unsorted. Germline V lookup: CDR1 MNHEY, CDR2 SVGAGI. Trimming at V came to 2 bases and at J to 9 bases, leaving 5 bases not matched to a gene. The CDR3 sequence is 15 residues long. A note on this clonotype: This beta chain represents an off-target read in a library built for alpha chains; its size is of limited meaning.

The gene calls are TRBV6-5 and TRBJ1-6; 9 bases match TRBD1. Sequenced here: normal lung tissue next to the tumor, sampled at surgery. The receptor comes from a male donor with early-stage non-small cell lung cancer. CDR3 coding DNA: TGTGCCAGCAGTTACCGGACAGGGGAGGGTTCACCCCTCCACTTT. It specifies CASSYRTGEGSPLHF.